Listed below are T cell receptor beta chains from one sample, sequenced in a study of naive and memory T cell subsets. TCRdb reprocessed the UMI-ligation and nested PCR reads with MiXCR, giving one entry per CDR3 protein. Of 95,000 to 110,000 distinct CDR3 sequences listed, 14% are singletons. The specimen sequenced was naive CD8+ T cells from blood. The receptors stem from a human donor in good health. Each CDR3 is given with its conserved first and last residue. The D gene is left open where the match is weak. Some rows mark clone size as missing; the rest say once, few, many or name a class of expanded clone.

NA	few	TRBV29-1	TRBJ2-7	CSVEGGSHSYEQYF	TGCAGCGTTGAAGGAGGGTCCCACTCCTACGAGCAGTACTTC
TRBD2	few	TRBV7-8	TRBJ2-2	CASSHPLAGVNTGELFF	TGTGCCAGCAGCCATCCATTAGCGGGGGTTAACACCGGGGAGCTGTTTTTT
NA	many	TRBV7-2	TRBJ2-7	CASSLLGSTYEQYF	TGTGCCAGCAGCTTGTTAGGGAGTACCTACGAGCAGTACTTC
NA	few	TRBV11-1	TRBJ2-7	CASSLTSSSPSYEQYF	TGTGCCAGCAGCTTAACTTCTTCGAGCCCTTCCTACGAGCAGTACTTC
NA	NA	TRBV7-9	TRBJ1-1	CASSPTRGMNTEAFF	TGTGCCAGCAGCCCCACACGAGGGATGAACACTGAAGCTTTCTTT
NA	NA	TRBV3-1	TRBJ1-6	CASSQDGQLYNSPLHF	TGTGCCAGCAGCCAAGATGGACAGCTATATAATTCACCCCTCCACTTT
NA	NA	TRBV6-1	TRBJ1-4	CASSGLRVSTNEKLFF	TGTGCCAGCAGTGGTCTCCGGGTCTCAACTAATGAAAAACTGTTTTTT
TRBD1	many	TRBV4-3	TRBJ2-7	CASSQERMGTGAYEQYF	TGCGCCAGCAGCCAAGAGAGGATGGGGACAGGGGCCTACGAGCAGTACTTC
NA	few	TRBV13	TRBJ2-7	CASSRGAYEQYF	TGTGCCAGCAGTAGAGGGGCCTACGAGCAGTACTTC
NA	few	TRBV27	TRBJ2-5	CASSWRPMEETQYF	TGTGCCAGCAGCTGGAGACCGATGGAAGAGACCCAGTACTTC
NA	NA	TRBV12-3/TRBV12-4	TRBJ2-1	CASRPPGGHSYNEQFF	TGTGCCAGCAGGCCCCCGGGGGGACACAGCTACAATGAGCAGTTCTTC
TRBD1	NA	TRBV29-1	TRBJ1-3	CSVTGDSGNTIYF	TGCAGCGTCACAGGGGACTCTGGAAACACCATATATTTT
TRBD2	few	TRBV6-1	TRBJ2-7	CATQGLEIAEQYF	TGTGCCACACAGGGACTAGAGATAGCCGAGCAGTACTTC
NA	many	TRBV7-8	TRBJ2-1	CASVASSSYNEQFF	TGTGCCAGCGTGGCGAGCAGCTCCTACAATGAGCAGTTCTTC
NA	NA	TRBV12-3/TRBV12-4	TRBJ2-3	CASSLATLGQSSTVFSADTQYF	TGTGCCAGCAGTTTAGCCACACTTGGACAGTCCTCCACAGTTTTCTCCGCAGATACGCAGTATTTT
TRBD2	NA	TRBV20-1	TRBJ2-1	CSATFPGLAYDNEQFF	TGCAGTGCTACTTTTCCGGGACTAGCCTACGACAATGAGCAGTTCTTC
NA	NA	TRBV13	TRBJ2-1	CASLGPNEQFF	TGTGCCAGCCTAGGCCCTAATGAGCAGTTCTTC
NA	few	TRBV4-2	TRBJ2-7	CASSQVTSPYEQYF	TGTGCCAGCAGCCAAGTGACCAGTCCCTACGAGCAGTACTTC